The clone carrying this T cell receptor beta chain occurred a few times. Antigen unknown. The data were produced by immunoSEQ multiplex PCR, yet TCRdb's version contains in-frame clones alone and is incomplete. The data contain under 600,000 clones, roughly nine tenths of them singletons. Specified treatment: around 19 received Ad26.COV2.S at low or high dose, single or two shots; roughly five received placebo; per-sample allocation not given. Sampling happened 63 days after the first vaccine or placebo injection. In the vaccine, an Ad26 vector expressed the SARS-CoV-2 spike of the Wuhan strain. The record originates from a study of Ad26.COV2.S vaccination and SARS-CoV-2 variants. Study-wide results and limits: The placebo group had lower spike-specific TCR breadth than the vaccine recipients did. Vaccinees reportedly had broad spike-specific CD8+ and CD4+ T cell responses.

The material sequenced was peripheral blood, taken in a trial of Ad26.COV2.S vaccine versus placebo. This receptor was taken from a person aged 18-65 years who received the Ad26.COV2.S COVID-19 vaccine or a placebo.

The CDR3 here is CASVLAGGNQPQHF. The CDR3 bases are TGTGCCAGTGTCCTAGCGGGGGGAAATCAGCCCCAGCATTTT. The chain combines TRBV19 with TRBJ1-5; D might be TRBD1 (5 bases). This CDR3 spans 14 amino acids. CDR1 is LNHDA, CDR2 SQIVND, per germline (reference sequence). The ends were cut back, 8 bases at V and 4 bases at J, with 15 bases in the middle.